This TCR beta chain was observed in a study of response to subunit inactivated influenza vaccine. MiXCR was run by TCRdb on the RT-PCR reads, yielding one entry per CDR3 protein. The sample yields some 160,000 distinct CDR3 sequences, 11% seen once. This clonotype has more than one count but fewer than ten. Trimming took off 1 base at V and 7 bases at J, with 7 bases between the two ends. CDR3 length equals 12 residues. The chain uses TRBV23-1 and TRBJ1-1; D gene ambiguous. TRBV23-1 is classed as an ORF, of uncertain function. The material sequenced was non-naive T cells sorted from PBMCs, taken around seven weeks after vaccination. The sequence came from a man in his fifties who received an inactivated influenza vaccine. CDR3 in DNA: TGCGCCAGCAGTCAATTAAAGATTGAAGCTTTCTTT. It specifies CASSQLKIEAFF.